This T cell receptor beta chain was captured in a study of cytomegalovirus exposure and HLA in healthy donors. The germline V gene has CDR1 SGHNT and CDR2 YYREEE (reference sequence). This CDR3 is 15 amino acids long. The V and J ends lost 5 bases and 4 bases, in that order; junction bases with no gene match: 6. It was with 60 Vbeta and 13 Jbeta primers that the PCR ran. Sequencing used immunoSEQ multiplex PCR; TCRdb keeps in-frame clones, though not all of them. The sample lists fewer than 140,000 clones, about 64% occurring once. The sequencing sample was made of PBMCs. The chain recombines TRBV5-4 with TRBJ2-3, with 11 bases fitting TRBD1. The source is a female donor in good health and CMV-seronegative. CDR3 sequence: CASRTGTGGADTQYF. The CDR3 DNA reads as TGTGCCAGCAGAACCGGGACAGGGGGGGCAGATACGCAGTATTTT.